This is a list of T cell receptor beta chains from one sample in a study of T cell responses to AZD1222 COVID-19 vaccine. Clones were sequenced by immunoSEQ multiplex PCR, and TCRdb holds only the in-frame ones, with some missing. In the table there are 120,000 to 150,000 clones, approximately 89% of which are singletons. The sample was peripheral blood, taken 28 days after the second AZD1222 dose. These TCRs come from an adult who received the AZD1222 COVID-19 vaccine. Each CDR3 is given with its conserved first and last residue. Expanded clones are given a class, and other clones once, few, many or no size at all.

>TRBV14|TRBJ1-3|NA
CASSQGPAAGNTIYF
>TRBV21-1|TRBJ1-1|NA
CASSTRMNTEAFF
>TRBV7-2|TRBJ2-6|NA
CASSLQGYSGANVLTF
>TRBV28|TRBJ1-1|NA
CASPGRLGTEAFF
>TRBV7-3|TRBJ1-1|NA
CASSPAPTGVGTEAFF
>TRBV13|TRBJ2-6|NA
CASSAAGGRTGVSRAVPGANVLTF
>TRBV5-8|TRBJ2-1|NA
CASSLALTSGRVLDQFF
>TRBV10-3|TRBJ2-1|NA
CAITTGLGNEQFF
>TRBV20-1|TRBJ1-1|NA
CSASWTGEAFF
>TRBV10-3|TRBJ2-1|NA
CAISGPVNNEQFF
>TRBV5-4|TRBJ2-5|NA
CASSPWTEETQYF
>TRBV2|TRBJ1-6|once
CASSEARPGTGNSPLHF
>TRBV24-1|TRBJ1-1|NA
CATSDSGREAFF
>TRBV5-6|TRBJ2-1|NA
CASSSPGDYNEQFF
>TRBV2|TRBJ2-7|NA
CASSDGGSAYEQYF
>TRBV28|TRBJ2-1|NA
CASSIAGAMYNEQFF
>TRBV18|TRBJ2-6|NA
CASSTGGGANVLTF
>TRBV11-2|TRBJ1-2|medium-sized
CASSLGEKGYGYTF
>TRBV5-1|TRBJ2-3|NA
CASTYSGRVVDTQYF
>TRBV9|TRBJ2-1|NA
CASSVRREGGDNEQFF
>TRBV4-1|TRBJ2-3|NA
CASSQVDGAYTDTQYF
>TRBV27|TRBJ2-1|NA
CASSYSSDSYNEQFF
>TRBV19|TRBJ1-3|NA
CASSIQGGSGNTIYF
>TRBV25-1|TRBJ2-7|NA
CASSDAGSYEQYF
>TRBV6-5|TRBJ2-7|NA
CASSSTSGRNYEQYF
>TRBV30|TRBJ2-1|NA
CAWSRSYEQFF
>TRBV6-5|TRBJ2-7|NA
CASSLQSSYEQYF
>TRBV11-2|TRBJ2-3|NA
CASSLVDRITDTQYF
>TRBV6-2/TRBV6-3|TRBJ2-7|NA
CASSHAVGTSPYEQYF
>TRBV7-8|TRBJ2-7|NA
CASSLGRRGHYEQYF
>TRBV10-3|TRBJ2-7|NA
CAISEGTGPLARQYF
>TRBV3-1/TRBV3-2|TRBJ1-1|NA
CASSPRVQGAYYDEAFF
>TRBV29-1|TRBJ1-2|NA
CSATGRGFFRGYTF
>TRBV25-1|TRBJ1-5|NA
CASIHRRPDYSNQPQHF
>TRBV11-2|TRBJ2-1|NA
CASDSGRLEHDEQFF
>TRBV15|TRBJ1-1|NA
CATSSGGTGGTEAFF
>TRBV30|TRBJ1-2|few
CASGTGGGYTF
>TRBV19|TRBJ1-5|NA
CASSPPATARFQPQHF